Listed below are T cell receptor beta chains from one sample, sequenced in a study of beta chain features in type 1 diabetes. TCRdb keeps only in-frame clones here, not all; method: immunoSEQ multiplex PCR. The sample lists some 250,000 clones, roughly a tenth seen once, with over 0.015% in the top ten. Sequencing was performed on naive CD4+ T cells from blood. The receptors here all came from a man in his thirties or forties with type 1 diabetes. The CDR3 runs from the conserved cysteine through the conserved F or W. The D gene is left open where the match is weak. Some rows mark clone size as missing; the rest say once, few, many or name a class of expanded clone.

V	size	J	D	DNA	CDR3
TRBV2	few	TRBJ1-2	NA	TGTGCCAGCAGTTTCGACCATCCCGGGACTGCAAATGGCTACACCTTC	CASSFDHPGTANGYTF
TRBV19	few	TRBJ1-2	NA	TGTGCCAGTAGTTTCCGGAGGAACGGCAACTATGGCTACACCTTC	CASSFRRNGNYGYTF
TRBV6-1	NA	TRBJ1-5	NA	TGTGCCAGCAGTTCCGGGGGGCATCAGCCCCAGCATTTT	CASSSGGHQPQHF
TRBV18	NA	TRBJ1-5	NA	TGTGCCAGCTCTCGGGGAGGGGACAGCAATCAGCCCCAGCATTTT	CASSRGGDSNQPQHF
TRBV6-5	NA	TRBJ2-5	NA	TGTGCCAGCAGTGACCCCCCAGGGTCGGAGACCCAGTACTTC	CASSDPPGSETQYF
TRBV7-2	few	TRBJ1-4	NA	TGTGCCAGCAGCCCCCAAGAGGGGAGGGCGGAAAAACTGTTTTTT	CASSPQEGRAEKLFF
TRBV2	NA	TRBJ2-5	NA	TGTGCCAGCAGTGAAGATAGTGGGGGGAATGGGGAGACCCAGTACTTC	CASSEDSGGNGETQYF
TRBV4-2	NA	TRBJ1-3	TRBD1	TGTGCCAGCAGCCACACCTGGACAGGGAGTCGAAACACCATATATTTT	CASSHTWTGSRNTIYF
TRBV6-5	few	TRBJ1-2	TRBD1	TGTGCCAGCAGTTACCGGGGGACAGCTAACTATGGCTACACCTTC	CASSYRGTANYGYTF
TRBV6-5	few	TRBJ2-7	TRBD1	TGTGCCAGCAGTCCTGACAGGGCCCACGAGCAGTACTTC	CASSPDRAHEQYF
TRBV19	once	TRBJ2-3	NA	TGTGCCAGTAGCCCGGACTTCACAGATACGCAGTATTTT	CASSPDFTDTQYF
TRBV2	few	TRBJ1-5	NA	TGTGCCAGCAGTGAACAGGGACTGCAGCCCCAGCATTTT	CASSEQGLQPQHF
TRBV7-2	few	TRBJ2-5	NA	TGTGCCAGCAGCTTGGGTACCAGGGAGACCCAGTACTTC	CASSLGTRETQYF
TRBV14	few	TRBJ1-4	TRBD1	TGTGCCAGCAGCCCGGGACAGGGGAGTGAAAAACTGTTTTTT	CASSPGQGSEKLFF
TRBV30	few	TRBJ1-5	TRBD1	TGTGCCTGGAGTAAACAGGGACAGGGAGGCAATCAGCCCCAGCATTTT	CAWSKQGQGGNQPQHF
TRBV7-9	NA	TRBJ2-1	TRBD1	TGTGCCAGCAGCCTGGGACAGAACAATGAGCAGTTCTTC	CASSLGQNNEQFF
TRBV9	few	TRBJ2-3	TRBD2	TGTGCCAGCAGCAAACTACTAGCGGGGGTCACAGATACGCAGTATTTT	CASSKLLAGVTDTQYF
TRBV11-2	few	TRBJ1-1	NA	TGTGCCAGCAGCCGACAGACAGCCCCTGAAGCTTTCTTT	CASSRQTAPEAFF